These 27 T cell receptor beta chains were all obtained from the same sample, sequenced in a study of blood T cell repertoires in COVID-19. TCRdb's copy holds only in-frame clones and misses some; the assay was immunoSEQ multiplex PCR. Of over 200,000 clones listed, 88% are singletons. The sequencing input was PBMCs or T cells enriched from blood (not recorded which). These receptors all come from a woman aged 40 to 50 with acute COVID-19.

The V and J genes are TRBV12-3 or TRBV12-4 and TRBJ1-4; 7 bases fit TRBD1. CDR3 length: 13 amino acids. V shed 7 bases, J shed 7 bases, and the junction held 6 bases outside the gene matches. CDR3 nucleotides: TGTGCCAGCACCCGACAGGGAGGTGAAAAACTGTTTTTT. It is translated as CASTRQGGEKLFF.

V usage is TRBV29-1 and J usage is TRBJ1-5; D ambiguous. CDR1 SQVTM and CDR2 ANQGSEA come from the germline V gene. Trimming left V 6 bases short and J 5 bases short, with 14 bases between. The CDR3 has 13 amino acids. CDR3 sequence: CSVSDKYDQPQHF. The CDR3 DNA sequence: TGCAGCGTCAGTGACAAATACGATCAGCCCCAGCATTTT.

This rearrangement joins TRBV30 to TRBJ1-6, with TRBD1 identical over 7 bases. The CDR3 runs to 15 residues. Germline trimming cut 8 bases from V and 0 bases from J; bases unmatched to any gene: 7. Germline values: CDR1 GTSNPN, CDR2 SVGIG (reference sequence). CDR3 in DNA: TGTGCCGGAAGGGACAGCAGCTCCTATAATTCACCCCTCCACTTT. Residues: CAGRDSSSYNSPLHF. Full variable domain (remainder filled in from reference TRBV30 and TRBJ1-6): SQTIHQWPATLVQPVGSPLSLECTVEGTSNPNLYWYRQAAGRGLQLLFYSVGIGQISSEVPQNLSASRPQDRQFILSSKKLLLSDSGFYLCAGRDSSSYNSPLHFGNGTRLTVT.

The chain recombines TRBV2 with TRBJ1-2, with 9 bases that match TRBD1. The J segment lost 7 bases and the V segment lost 0 bases, leaving 6 bases of the junction unmatched. This CDR3 contains 15 residues. Germline CDR1 and CDR2: SNHLY and FYNNEI. The CDR3 DNA reads TGTGCCAGCAGTGAAGCGCTTTCGGGACAGGGTGGCTACACCTTC. Translated: CASSEALSGQGGYTF. The whole variable domain, filled in from reference TRBV2 and TRBJ1-2, reads EPEVTQTPSHQVTQMGQEVILRCVPISNHLYFYWYRQILGQKVEFLVSFYNNEISEKSEIFDDQFSVERPDGSNFTLKIRSTKLEDSAMYFCASSEALSGQGGYTFGSGTRLTVV.

The rearrangement links TRBV3-1 (or the pseudogene TRBV3-2) to TRBJ2-1, with 8 bases identical to TRBD2. This CDR3 has 14 amino acids. The germline gives CDR1 LGHDT, CDR2 YNNKEL (reference sequence). J lost 11 bases, V lost 0 bases, and 6 bases had no gene match. DNA for the CDR3: TGTGCCAGCAGCCAAGATTTGGGACTAGGCCAGCAGTTCTTC. It encodes CASSQDLGLGQQFF.

The chain employs TRBV18 and TRBJ1-2; possibly TRBD1 for D (6 bases). The V gene's germline CDR1 is KGHSH and CDR2 LQKENI. V lost 0 bases to trimming and J lost 4 bases, with 15 bases between them. This CDR3 region has 16 residues. In DNA form, the CDR3 reads TGTGCCAGCTCACCACCGCCGATACAGGGTCCCTATGGCTACACCTTC. Encoded protein: CASSPPPIQGPYGYTF.

The CDR3 nucleotides read TGTGCCAGCAGTGAAGCGCTCGGGGGGGAAGGTGGAAACACCATATATTTT. Its translation is CASSEALGGEGGNTIYF. J is TRBJ1-3 and V is TRBV2, with D tentatively TRBD1 (5 bases). Germline V gives CDR1 SNHLY, CDR2 FYNNEI. V lost 0 bases and J 3 bases, leaving 15 bases between the germline ends. The CDR3 consists of 17 residues.

The V and J genes are TRBV3-1 (or the pseudogene TRBV3-2) and TRBJ1-6; tentatively, D is TRBD1 (5 bases). V lost 1 base to trimming and J lost 7 bases, with 8 bases between them. From germline, CDR1 is LGHDT and CDR2 YNNKEL (reference sequence). This CDR3 spans 14 amino acids. Written as DNA, the CDR3 is TGTGCCAGCAGCCAAGGGGGGAGGAATTCACCCCTCCACTTT. Translated: CASSQGGRNSPLHF.

The V call is TRBV12-3 or TRBV12-4, the J call TRBJ2-2; a weak D match, TRBD1 (5 bases). The CDR3 extends over 11 amino acids. CDR3 sequence reads: CVGANTGELFF. The CDR3 DNA is TGTGTAGGGGCCAACACCGGGGAGCTGTTTTTT.

The CDR3 here is CASQNPQGGRNYGYTF. The DNA of the CDR3 is TGTGCCAGTCAAAACCCACAGGGAGGGAGGAACTATGGCTACACCTTC. The J gene is TRBJ1-2, the V gene TRBV19; possible D gene TRBD1, 6 bases. Germline V gene data show CDR1 as LNHDA and CDR2 as SQIVND (reference sequence). This CDR3 comprises 16 residues. V was trimmed by 8 bases and J by 2 bases, leaving 21 bases between them.

The rearrangement links TRBV29-1 to TRBJ1-2, with D maybe TRBD1 (5 bases). Trimming shortened V by 6 bases and J by 5 bases, and 10 bases separated the two germline ends. The CDR3 spans 11 residues. CDR1 and CDR2 from the germline V gene are SQVTM and ANQGSEA. Here the CDR3 reads CSVGTGYGYTF. As DNA, the CDR3 is TGCAGCGTCGGGACTGGTTATGGCTACACCTTC.

V usage is TRBV27 and J usage is TRBJ2-3; 7 bases are shared with TRBD2. In germline, CDR1 is MNHEY, CDR2 SMNVEV (reference sequence). J gave up 7 bases and V 8 bases, and 6 bases lay outside the gene matches. CDR3 length: 12 amino acids. The chain's CDR3 is CASVGGRNTQYF. In nucleotides, the CDR3 is TGTGCCAGCGTCGGCGGGAGAAATACGCAGTATTTT.

This chain joins TRBV12-3 or TRBV12-4 and TRBJ1-1, with D possibly matching TRBD1 (5 bases). The CDR3 runs to 13 residues. Trimming shortened V by 6 bases and J by 5 bases, and 13 bases separated the two germline ends. This chain's CDR3 is CASSGHLGTEAFF. The CDR3 region has the DNA TGTGCCAGCAGCGGACACCTTGGGACTGAAGCTTTCTTT.

V usage is TRBV2 and J usage is TRBJ1-1; no firm D call. The CDR3 contains 13 residues. The germline gives CDR1 SNHLY, CDR2 FYNNEI. Trimming pared 4 bases from V and 1 base from J, leaving 7 bases between. The CDR3 bases are TGTGCCAGCAGTGTAGAAAGGAACACTGAAGCTTTCTTT. Translation gives CASSVERNTEAFF.

V is TRBV7-2 and J is TRBJ1-5; 11 bases align to TRBD1. The trim removed 1 base at V and 6 bases at J, leaving 2 bases unmatched. The CDR3 spans 15 residues. Germline lookup yields CDR1 SGHTA and CDR2 FQGNSA. The CDR3 sequence: CASSLGTGGFQPQHF. The DNA of the CDR3 is TGTGCCAGCAGCTTAGGGACAGGGGGCTTTCAGCCCCAGCATTTT. Full variable domain (rest looked up from reference TRBV7-2 and TRBJ1-5): GAGVSQSPSNKVTEKGKDVELRCDPISGHTALYWYRQSLGQGLEFLIYFQGNSAPDKSGLPSDRFSAERTGGSVSTLTIQRTQQEDSAVYLCASSLGTGGFQPQHFGDGTRLSIL.

The V call is TRBV5-6, the J call TRBJ2-5; D remains ambiguous. Between the trimmed V and J ends, which lost 2 bases and 4 bases, there was a span of 12 bases. Germline V gene lookup returns CDR1 SGHDT and CDR2 YYEEEE. This CDR3 spans 14 amino acids. Here the CDR3 reads CASSLPDGGETQYF. The CDR3 coding sequence is TGTGCCAGCAGCTTACCCGACGGCGGAGAGACCCAGTACTTC.

The V and J genes are TRBV28 and TRBJ1-2; perhaps TRBD1 as D (5 bases). The CDR3 is made up of 14 amino acids. Between the trimmed V and J ends, which lost 7 bases and 3 bases, there was a span of 15 bases. Germline V gives CDR1 MDHEN, CDR2 SYDVKM. Here the CDR3 DNA reads TGTGCCAGCACCTCTGGGGGGAAGTACTATGGCTACACCTTC. Translating it yields CASTSGGKYYGYTF.

The chain recombines TRBV6-5 with TRBJ2-1; 9 nucleotides align to TRBD2. The CDR3 length is 15 residues. Losses at the gene ends were 6 bases for V and 0 bases for J; bases not matched to a gene: 3. CDR1 is MNHEY, CDR2 SVGAGI, per germline. The CDR3 DNA reads TGTGCCAGCAGAGAGCGGGGGGTCTCCTACAATGAGCAGTTCTTC. The encoded protein is CASRERGVSYNEQFF.

The chain recombines TRBV4-1 with TRBJ2-1; 8 positions agree with TRBD2. The CDR3 is made up of 18 amino acids. CDR1 and CDR2 from the germline V gene are MGHRA and YSYEKL. V trimming: 2 bases; J trimming: 7 bases; junction bases outside the gene matches: 16. The CDR3 bases are TGCGCCAGCAGCCAACGAACCCCTGGGAGGCTAGCGGGTAATGAGCAGTTCTTC. The encoded protein is CASSQRTPGRLAGNEQFF.

The rearrangement links TRBV5-4 to TRBJ2-7; D may be TRBD2 (6 bases). Germline values: CDR1 SGHNT, CDR2 YYREEE (reference sequence). The V and J ends lost 4 bases and 2 bases respectively, with 16 bases between them. The CDR3 sequence is 15 residues long. CDR3 DNA sequence: TGTGCCAGCAGCGACAGACCCGGGACTGCCTACGAGCAGTACGTC. Translated, it gives CASSDRPGTAYEQYV.

Concerning this clone: Distinct nucleotide sequences in the sample also encode this CDR3. The chain recombines TRBV5-6 with TRBJ2-2, with D unclear. V lost 0 bases to trimming and J lost 4 bases, with 7 bases between them. The germline CDR1 and CDR2 sequences are SGHDT and YYEEEE. This CDR3 region has 14 residues. CDR3 sequence reads: CASSLDRSTGELFF. The CDR3 DNA reads as TGTGCCAGCAGCTTGGACAGATCCACCGGGGAGCTGTTTTTT.

This clone was detected a few times. The gene calls are TRBV5-4 and TRBJ2-3; D is perhaps TRBD2 (6 bases). This CDR3 spans 16 amino acids. Germline CDR1 and CDR2: SGHNT and YYREEE (reference sequence). V was cut by 7 bases and J by 2 bases, with 20 bases left in between. The CDR3 nucleotides are TGTGCCAGCGCCTTGGGAGCGGGCCTTCCCACAGATACGCAGTATTTT. Translation gives CASALGAGLPTDTQYF.

The chain carries TRBV15 and TRBJ2-7; the D gene is possibly TRBD2 (7 bases). The V end lost 5 bases, the J end lost 5 bases, and 16 bases lay between the germline ends. Germline CDR1 and CDR2: LNHNV and YYDKDF (reference sequence). The CDR3 is made up of 14 amino acids. The CDR3 nucleotides are TGTGCCACCAGCGCCGGGGGGCCCACTAACGAGCAGTACGTC. Amino acids: CATSAGGPTNEQYV.

The chain combines TRBV5-4 with TRBJ2-5, with a weak D call TRBD1 (7 bases). CDR1 is SGHNT and CDR2 is YYREEE in the germline V gene (reference sequence). This CDR3 has 14 amino acids. The V and J ends lost 4 bases and 4 bases respectively, with 14 bases between them. The CDR3 DNA reads TGTGCCAGCAGCCGGGTTCAGGGGGGAGAGACCCAGTACTTC. Protein sequence: CASSRVQGGETQYF.

This chain joins TRBV28 and TRBJ1-2; D uncertain. This CDR3 has 12 amino acids. Germline V gene data show CDR1 as MDHEN and CDR2 as SYDVKM. Trimming pared 8 bases from V and 4 bases from J, leaving 11 bases between. In DNA form, the CDR3 reads TGTGCCAGCTCGGGTCCTAGCTATGGCTACACCTTC. Amino acids: CASSGPSYGYTF.

This clone showed up just a few times. The rearrangement joins TRBV10-3 to TRBJ1-1, with 7 bases identical to TRBD1. Germline-derived CDR1 and CDR2 are ENHRY and SYGVKD. This CDR3 spans 14 amino acids. The trim removed 3 bases at V and 0 bases at J, leaving 1 base unmatched. The CDR3 reads CAISDDRVNTEAFF. Written as DNA, the CDR3 is TGTGCCATCAGTGACGACAGGGTGAACACTGAAGCTTTCTTT.

The chain links TRBV30 to TRBJ2-3, with TRBD2 identical over 7 bases. Germline V gene data show CDR1 as GTSNPN and CDR2 as SVGIG (reference sequence). The CDR3 runs to 14 residues. Trimming took 1 base from V and 9 from J; bases not matched to a gene: 10. The CDR3 reads CAWSALAVQGTQYF. The CDR3 DNA follows: TGTGCCTGGAGTGCTCTAGCGGTCCAAGGGACGCAGTATTTT.